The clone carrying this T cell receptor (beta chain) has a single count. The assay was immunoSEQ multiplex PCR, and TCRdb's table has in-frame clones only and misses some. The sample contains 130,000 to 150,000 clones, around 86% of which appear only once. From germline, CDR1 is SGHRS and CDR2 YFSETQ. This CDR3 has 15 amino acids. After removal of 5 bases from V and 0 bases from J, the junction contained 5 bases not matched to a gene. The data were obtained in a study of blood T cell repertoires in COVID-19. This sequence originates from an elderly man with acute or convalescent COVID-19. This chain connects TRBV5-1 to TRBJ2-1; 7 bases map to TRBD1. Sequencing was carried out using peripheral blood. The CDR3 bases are TGCGCCAGCAGATTACAGGGGAGCTCCTACAATGAGCAGTTCTTC. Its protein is CASRLQGSSYNEQFF.